The T cell receptor (beta chain) described here comes from a study of beta chain features in type 1 diabetes. Notes on the study in general: Cells that show high TCR expression could be over-represented by cDNA sequencing. The similarity of naive, central memory and Treg TCRB repertoires appeared greater among patients than among healthy donors.

The V gene lost 0 bases and the J gene lost 2 bases, with 7 bases spanning the gap. The germline V gene has CDR1 GTSNPN and CDR2 SVGIG (reference sequence). The CDR3 runs to 13 residues. What was sequenced were expressed TCRB transcripts, since all of the isolated RNA had been reverse transcribed. Assay used: immunoSEQ multiplex PCR; TCRdb lists only in-frame clones, some missing. In the table there are 300,000 to 400,000 clones, 11% of which are singletons. Worth noting for this clone: As yet, its antigen is unknown. Other nucleotide sequences in the sample specify the same CDR3.

The sequenced material came from naive CD4+ T cells from blood. The chain couples TRBV30 to TRBJ1-1; no definite D call. This receptor was identified in a woman in her 30s in good health. The CDR3 nucleotides are TGTGCCTGGAGTGTTCGAGGTAACACTGAAGCTTTCTTT. This translates into CAWSVRGNTEAFF.